This TCR beta chain is from a study of blood T cell repertoires in COVID-19. For the study at large: Acute and convalescent COVID-19 samples came from the United States, Italy and Spain. Nucleic acid was either cDNA or gDNA, and it came from T cells, B-cell-depleted T cells, or PBMCs.

The trim removed 4 bases at V and 2 bases at J, leaving 7 bases unmatched. The length of the CDR3 is 15 residues. Germline loops: CDR1 LNHDA, CDR2 SQIVND (reference sequence). Measured with immunoSEQ multiplex PCR; TCRdb has only the in-frame clones, and not every one. The sample yields around 99,000 clones, roughly 90% seen once. The V gene is TRBV19, the J gene TRBJ2-5; 7 nucleotides match TRBD1. Sequencing was carried out using peripheral blood. This clonotype originated in a man between 40 and 49 years old with active or convalescent COVID-19. This CDR3 is CASSNYRGAQETQYF. In nucleotides, the CDR3 is TGTGCCAGTAGTAATTACAGGGGCGCACAAGAGACCCAGTACTTC.